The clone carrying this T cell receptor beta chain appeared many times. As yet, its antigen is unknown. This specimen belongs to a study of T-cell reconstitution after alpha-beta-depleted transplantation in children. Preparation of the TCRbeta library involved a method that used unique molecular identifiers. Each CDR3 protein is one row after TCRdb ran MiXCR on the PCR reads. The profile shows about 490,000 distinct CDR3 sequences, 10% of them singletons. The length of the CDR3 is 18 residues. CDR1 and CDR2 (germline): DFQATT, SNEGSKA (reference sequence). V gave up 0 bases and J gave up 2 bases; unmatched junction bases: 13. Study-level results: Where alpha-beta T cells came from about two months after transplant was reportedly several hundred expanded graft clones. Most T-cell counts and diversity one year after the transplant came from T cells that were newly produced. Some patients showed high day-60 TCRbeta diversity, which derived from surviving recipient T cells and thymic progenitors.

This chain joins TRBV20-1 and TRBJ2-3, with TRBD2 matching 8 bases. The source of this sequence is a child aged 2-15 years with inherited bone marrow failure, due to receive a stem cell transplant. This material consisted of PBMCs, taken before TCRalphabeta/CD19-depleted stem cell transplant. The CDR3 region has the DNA TGCAGTGCTAGAGATCTTTATTACACTAGCGGAGTCACAGATACGCAGTATTTT. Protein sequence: CSARDLYYTSGVTDTQYF.